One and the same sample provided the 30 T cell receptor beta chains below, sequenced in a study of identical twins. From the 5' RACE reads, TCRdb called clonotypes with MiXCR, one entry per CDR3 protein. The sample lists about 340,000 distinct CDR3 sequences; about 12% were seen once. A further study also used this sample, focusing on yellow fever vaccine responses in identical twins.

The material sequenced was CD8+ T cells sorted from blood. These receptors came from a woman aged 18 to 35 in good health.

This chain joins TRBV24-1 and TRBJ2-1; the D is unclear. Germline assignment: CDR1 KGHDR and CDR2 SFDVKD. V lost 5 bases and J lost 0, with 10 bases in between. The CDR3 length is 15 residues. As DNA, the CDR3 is TGTGCCACCAGTGGCTGGCCTAGCTCCTACAATGAGCAGTTCTTC. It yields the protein CATSGWPSSYNEQFF.

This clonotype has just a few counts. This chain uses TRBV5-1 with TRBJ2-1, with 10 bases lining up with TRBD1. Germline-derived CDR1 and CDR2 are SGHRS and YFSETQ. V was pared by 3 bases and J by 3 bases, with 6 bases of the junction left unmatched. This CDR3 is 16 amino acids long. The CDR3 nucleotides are TGCGCCAGCAGCTCCGCCGGGACAGGGGACTACAATGAGCAGTTCTTC. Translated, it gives CASSSAGTGDYNEQFF.

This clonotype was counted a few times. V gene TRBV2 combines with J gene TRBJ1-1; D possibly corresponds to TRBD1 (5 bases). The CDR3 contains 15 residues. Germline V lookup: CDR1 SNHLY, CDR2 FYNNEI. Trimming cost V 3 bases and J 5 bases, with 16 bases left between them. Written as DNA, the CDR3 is TGTGCCAGCAGTGATTTGGGGTCTTGGGGGACTGAAGCTTTCTTT. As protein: CASSDLGSWGTEAFF.

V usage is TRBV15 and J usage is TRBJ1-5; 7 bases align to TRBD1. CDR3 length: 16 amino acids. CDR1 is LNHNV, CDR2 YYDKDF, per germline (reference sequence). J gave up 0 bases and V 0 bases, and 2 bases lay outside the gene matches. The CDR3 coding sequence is TGTGCCACCAGCAGAGATCAGGGGGATAGCAATCAGCCCCAGCATTTT. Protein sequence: CATSRDQGDSNQPQHF.

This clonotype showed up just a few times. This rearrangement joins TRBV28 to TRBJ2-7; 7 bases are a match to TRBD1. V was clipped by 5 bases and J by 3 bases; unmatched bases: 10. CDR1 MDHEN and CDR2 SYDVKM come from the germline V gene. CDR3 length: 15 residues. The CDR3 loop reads CASSQGPGQFYEQYF. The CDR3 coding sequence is TGTGCCAGCAGTCAAGGACCGGGACAGTTCTACGAGCAGTACTTC.

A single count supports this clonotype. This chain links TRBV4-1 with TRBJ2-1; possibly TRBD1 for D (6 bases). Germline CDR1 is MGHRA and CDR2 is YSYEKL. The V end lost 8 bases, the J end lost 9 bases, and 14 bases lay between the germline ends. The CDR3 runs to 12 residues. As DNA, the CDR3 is TGCGCCAGCGGTACAGGGTCCAGTGAGCAGTTCTTC. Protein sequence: CASGTGSSEQFF.

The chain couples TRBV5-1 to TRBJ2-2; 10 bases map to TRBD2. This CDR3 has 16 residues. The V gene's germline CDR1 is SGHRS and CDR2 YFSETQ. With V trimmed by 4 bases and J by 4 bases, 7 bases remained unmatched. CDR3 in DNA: TGCGCCAGCAGCGGTTGGCTAGCGGGGGCCACCGGGGAGCTGTTTTTT. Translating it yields CASSGWLAGATGELFF.

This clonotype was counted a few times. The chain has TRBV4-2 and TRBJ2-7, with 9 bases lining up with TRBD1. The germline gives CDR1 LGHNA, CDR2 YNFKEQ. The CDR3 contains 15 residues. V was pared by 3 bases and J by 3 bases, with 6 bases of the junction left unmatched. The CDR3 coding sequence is TGTGCCAGCAGCCATAGACAGGGGGAGAACTACGAGCAGTACTTC. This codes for CASSHRQGENYEQYF.

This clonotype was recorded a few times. The CDR3 DNA reads TGTGCCAGCAGAACTGACAGGCAGTCTGGGGCCAACGTCCTGACTTTC. Encoded protein: CASRTDRQSGANVLTF. J is TRBJ2-6 and V is TRBV2, with D possibly matching TRBD1 (6 bases). This CDR3 has 16 residues. CDR1 and CDR2 (germline): SNHLY, FYNNEI. Trimming pared 6 bases from V and 1 base from J, leaving 13 bases between.

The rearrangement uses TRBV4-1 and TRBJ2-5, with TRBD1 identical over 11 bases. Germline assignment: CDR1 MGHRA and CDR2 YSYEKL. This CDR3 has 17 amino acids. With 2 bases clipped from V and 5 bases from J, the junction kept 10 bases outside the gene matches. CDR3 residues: CASSQSSGTGGYETQYF. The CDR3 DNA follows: TGCGCCAGCAGCCAATCCTCCGGGACAGGGGGTTATGAGACCCAGTACTTC.

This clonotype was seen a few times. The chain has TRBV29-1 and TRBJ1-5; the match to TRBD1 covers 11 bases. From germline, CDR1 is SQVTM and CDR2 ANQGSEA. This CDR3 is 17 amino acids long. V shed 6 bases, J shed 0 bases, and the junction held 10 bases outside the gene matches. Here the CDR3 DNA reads TGCAGCGTCCAAGGGACAGGGGGATCAGTTAGCAATCAGCCCCAGCATTTT. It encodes CSVQGTGGSVSNQPQHF.

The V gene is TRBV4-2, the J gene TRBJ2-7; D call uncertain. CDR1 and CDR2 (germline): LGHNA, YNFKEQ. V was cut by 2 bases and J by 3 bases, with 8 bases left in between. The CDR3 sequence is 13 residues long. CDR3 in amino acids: CASSQTPNYEQYF. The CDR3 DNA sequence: TGTGCCAGCAGCCAAACCCCAAACTACGAGCAGTACTTC.

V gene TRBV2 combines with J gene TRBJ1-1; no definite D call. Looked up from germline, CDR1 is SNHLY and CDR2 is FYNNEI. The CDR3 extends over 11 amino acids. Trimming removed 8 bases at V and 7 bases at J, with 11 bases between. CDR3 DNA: TGTGCCAGCGAAGACGAGGGTGAAGCTTTCTTT. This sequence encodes CASEDEGEAFF.

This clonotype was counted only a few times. CDR3 protein: CASSLIGRMNTEAFF. For the CDR3, the DNA is TGCGCCAGCAGCTTGATTGGACGGATGAACACTGAAGCTTTCTTT. The genes are TRBV5-1 and TRBJ1-1; unclear D gene. Trimming removed 1 base at V and 0 bases at J, with 10 bases between. Per the germline V gene, CDR1 is SGHRS and CDR2 is YFSETQ. The CDR3 spans 15 residues.

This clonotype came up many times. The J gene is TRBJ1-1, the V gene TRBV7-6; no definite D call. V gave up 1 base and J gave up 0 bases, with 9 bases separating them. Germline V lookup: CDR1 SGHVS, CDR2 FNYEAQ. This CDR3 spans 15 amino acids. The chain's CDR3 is CASSLVVDMNTEAFF. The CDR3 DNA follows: TGTGCCAGCAGCTTAGTTGTGGATATGAACACTGAAGCTTTCTTT.

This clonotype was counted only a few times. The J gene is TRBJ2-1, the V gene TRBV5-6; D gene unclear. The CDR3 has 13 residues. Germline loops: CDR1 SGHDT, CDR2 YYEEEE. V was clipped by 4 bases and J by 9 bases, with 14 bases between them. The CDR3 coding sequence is TGTGCCAGCAGCCCCGACACGGGCACTGAGCAGTTCTTC. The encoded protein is CASSPDTGTEQFF.

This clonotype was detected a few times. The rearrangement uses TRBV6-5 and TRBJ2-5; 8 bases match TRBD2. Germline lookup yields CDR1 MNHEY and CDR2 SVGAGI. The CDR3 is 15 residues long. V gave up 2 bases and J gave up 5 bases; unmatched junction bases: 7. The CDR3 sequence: CASSYVAGGGETQYF. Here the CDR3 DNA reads TGTGCCAGCAGTTACGTGGCGGGGGGAGGGGAGACCCAGTACTTC.

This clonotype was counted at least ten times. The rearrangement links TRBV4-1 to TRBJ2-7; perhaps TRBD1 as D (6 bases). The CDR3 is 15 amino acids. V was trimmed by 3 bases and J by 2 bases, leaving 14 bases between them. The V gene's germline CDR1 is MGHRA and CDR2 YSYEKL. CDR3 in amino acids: CASSHQGQGTYEQYF. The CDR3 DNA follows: TGCGCCAGCAGCCATCAGGGCCAGGGGACCTACGAGCAGTACTTC.

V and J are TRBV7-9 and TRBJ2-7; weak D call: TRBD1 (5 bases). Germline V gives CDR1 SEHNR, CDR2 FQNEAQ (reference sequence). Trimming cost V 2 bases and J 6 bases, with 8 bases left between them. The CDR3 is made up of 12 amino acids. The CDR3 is CASSLSGLEQYV. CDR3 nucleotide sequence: TGTGCCAGCAGCTTATCAGGGCTCGAGCAGTACGTC.

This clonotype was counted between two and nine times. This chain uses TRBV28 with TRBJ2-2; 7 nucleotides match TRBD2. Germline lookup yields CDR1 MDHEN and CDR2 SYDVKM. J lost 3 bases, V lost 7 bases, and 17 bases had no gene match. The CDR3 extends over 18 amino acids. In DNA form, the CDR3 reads TGTGCCAGCACCACTGGCGGCGCGGGAGAGCCCTACACCGGGGAGCTGTTTTTT. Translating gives CASTTGGAGEPYTGELFF. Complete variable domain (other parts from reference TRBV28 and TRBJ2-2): DVKVTQSSRYLVKRTGEKVFLECVQDMDHENMFWYRQDPGLGLRLIYFSYDVKMKEKGDIPEGYSVSREKKERFSLILESASTNQTSMYLCASTTGGAGEPYTGELFFGEGSRLTVL.

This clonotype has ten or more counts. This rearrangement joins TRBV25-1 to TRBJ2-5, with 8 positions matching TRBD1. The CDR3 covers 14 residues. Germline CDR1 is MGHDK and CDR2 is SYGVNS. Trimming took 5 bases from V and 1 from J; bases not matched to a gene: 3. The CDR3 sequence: CASSSDRGQETQYF. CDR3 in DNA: TGTGCCAGCAGTAGCGACAGGGGCCAAGAGACCCAGTACTTC.

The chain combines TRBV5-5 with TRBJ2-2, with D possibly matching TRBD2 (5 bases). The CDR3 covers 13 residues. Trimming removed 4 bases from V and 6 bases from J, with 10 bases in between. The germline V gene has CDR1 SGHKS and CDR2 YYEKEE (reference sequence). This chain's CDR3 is CASSLGVAGELFF. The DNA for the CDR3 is TGTGCCAGCAGCCTCGGGGTTGCCGGGGAGCTGTTTTTT.

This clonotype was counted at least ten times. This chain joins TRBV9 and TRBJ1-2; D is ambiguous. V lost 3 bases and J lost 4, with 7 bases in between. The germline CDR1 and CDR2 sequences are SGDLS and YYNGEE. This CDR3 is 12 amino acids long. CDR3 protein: CASSDRVYGYTF. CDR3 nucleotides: TGTGCCAGCAGCGACCGGGTCTATGGCTACACCTTC.

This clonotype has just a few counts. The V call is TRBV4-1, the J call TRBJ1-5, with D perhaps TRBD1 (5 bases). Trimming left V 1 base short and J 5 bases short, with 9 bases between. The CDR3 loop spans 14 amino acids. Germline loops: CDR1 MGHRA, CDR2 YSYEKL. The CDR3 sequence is CASSQVEGDQPQHF. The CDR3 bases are TGCGCCAGCAGCCAAGTCGAAGGGGATCAGCCCCAGCATTTT.

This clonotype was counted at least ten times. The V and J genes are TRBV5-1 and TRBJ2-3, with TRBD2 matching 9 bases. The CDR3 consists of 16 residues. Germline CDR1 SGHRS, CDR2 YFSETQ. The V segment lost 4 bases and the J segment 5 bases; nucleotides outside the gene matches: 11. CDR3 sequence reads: CASSRPSGEGGDTQYF. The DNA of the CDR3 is TGCGCCAGCAGCCGGCCTAGCGGGGAAGGGGGAGATACGCAGTATTTT.

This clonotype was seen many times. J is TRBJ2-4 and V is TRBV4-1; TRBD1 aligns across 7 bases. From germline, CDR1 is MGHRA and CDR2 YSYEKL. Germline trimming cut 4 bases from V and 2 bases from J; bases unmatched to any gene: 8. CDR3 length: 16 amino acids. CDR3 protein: CASSPRGQTTKNIQYF. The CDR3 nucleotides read TGCGCCAGCAGCCCACGGGGACAGACAACCAAAAACATTCAGTACTTC.

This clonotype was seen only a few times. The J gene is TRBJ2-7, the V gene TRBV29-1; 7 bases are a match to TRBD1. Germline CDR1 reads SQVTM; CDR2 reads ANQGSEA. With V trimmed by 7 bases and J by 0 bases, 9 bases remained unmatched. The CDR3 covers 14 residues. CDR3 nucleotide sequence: TGCAGCGGGACCGGGACAGCCCCCTCCTACGAGCAGTACTTC. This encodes CSGTGTAPSYEQYF.

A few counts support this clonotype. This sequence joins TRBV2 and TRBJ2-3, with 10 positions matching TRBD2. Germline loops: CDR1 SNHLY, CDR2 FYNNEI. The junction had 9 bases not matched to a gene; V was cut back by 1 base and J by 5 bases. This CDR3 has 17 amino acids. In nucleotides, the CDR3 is TGTGCCAGCAGTGAAGGTCGCCTAGCGGGAGACCAAGATACGCAGTATTTT. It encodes CASSEGRLAGDQDTQYF.

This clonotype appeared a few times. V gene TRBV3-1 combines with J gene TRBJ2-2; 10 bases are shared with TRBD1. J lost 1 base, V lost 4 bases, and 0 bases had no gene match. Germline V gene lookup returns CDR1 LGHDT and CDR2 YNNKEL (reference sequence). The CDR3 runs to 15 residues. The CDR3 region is CASSRTGGNTGELFF. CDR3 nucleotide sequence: TGTGCCAGCAGCCGGACAGGGGGGAACACCGGGGAGCTGTTTTTT.

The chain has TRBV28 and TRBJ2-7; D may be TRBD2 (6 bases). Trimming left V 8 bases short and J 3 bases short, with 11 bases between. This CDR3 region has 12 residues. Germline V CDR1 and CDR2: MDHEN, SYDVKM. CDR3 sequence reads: CASGRDFYEQYF. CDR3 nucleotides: TGTGCCAGCGGAAGGGACTTCTACGAGCAGTACTTC.